This T cell receptor beta chain was sequenced in a study of blood T cells in healthy people across ages. Study-level points and caveats: When set beside aged donors, long-lived donors presented more naive CD4+ cells and higher diversity.

The CDR3 loop spans 13 amino acids. Germline V gene sequence: CDR1 MNHEY, CDR2 SVGAGI. The V end lost 2 bases, the J end lost 9 bases, and 8 bases lay between the germline ends. In the case of this clonotype: Its antigen is undetermined.

Primed by a sample-barcoded 5' primer and a J-beta primer mix, a second PCR proceeded for 7 to 11 cycles. TCRdb reanalysed the 5' RACE reads using MiXCR and keeps one entry per CDR3 protein. The sample holds some 1,800,000 distinct CDR3 sequences, roughly two fifths seen once. Material for sequencing was blood. V usage is TRBV6-5 and J usage is TRBJ1-6; a weak D match, TRBD1 (5 bases). The sequence was obtained from a human donor in good health. The CDR3 loop reads CASSYGQASPLHF. The CDR3 DNA reads TGTGCCAGCAGTTACGGACAAGCTTCACCCCTCCACTTT.